This T cell receptor (beta chain) was identified in a study of CD8+ T cells in alopecia areata. Study information: Treated patients swallowed 5 to 10 mg of oral tofacitinib twice daily. Percentage of affected scalp area was the basis on which treated patients' severity was scored. Study outcomes and limitations: In scalp and blood during tofacitinib, many expanded lesional clones persisted.

The authors extracted RNA and reverse transcribed it into cDNA as the sequencing template. TCRdb's table, derived via immunoSEQ multiplex PCR, lists solely in-frame clones and lacks some. The sample consists of tens of thousands of clones, approximately 92% of them appearing once. Treatment meaning: oral pan-JAK inhibitor, 5-10 mg twice daily. Collection of lesional scalp punch biopsies and peripheral blood was performed in alopecia areata patients. The ends were cut back, 5 bases at V and 1 base at J, with 22 bases in the middle. CDR1 and CDR2 (germline): SEHNR, FQNEAQ (reference sequence). This CDR3 has 18 residues. Concerning this clone itself: Antigen unknown.

Material: CD8+ T cells sorted from blood, obtained at week 24, from a patient treated with tofacitinib. V and J are TRBV7-9 and TRBJ2-3; no definite D call. This receptor was obtained from a human donor with alopecia areata. CDR3 protein: CASSPPVGSDGGTDTQYF. The CDR3, as DNA: TGTGCCAGCAGCCCACCTGTGGGGTCTGATGGGGGCACAGATACGCAGTATTTT.